This T cell receptor beta chain was profiled in a study of T cells in Graves' hyperthyroidism and ophthalmopathy. With V trimmed by 4 bases and J by 3 bases, 7 bases remained unmatched. The CDR3 totals 16 residues. Germline V lookup: CDR1 KGHDR, CDR2 SFDVKD. This clonotype was observed at least ten times. Using RNA transcripts as the source, TCR beta CDR3 regions were amplified. Initially, a first-round RT-PCR of the TCR CDR3 employed the HTBI primer set. TCRdb redid the calling of the multiplex PCR reads with MiXCR, one entry per CDR3 protein. The sample consists of 530,000 or so distinct CDR3 sequences, roughly 46% of them appearing once.

Material for sequencing was peripheral blood or thyroid tissue (not recorded which). The receptor comes from a woman between 18 and 29 years old with Graves' hyperthyroidism. The chain recombines TRBV24-1 with TRBJ2-2; 7 nucleotides agree with TRBD1. The CDR3 is CATSDPGTADTGELFF. DNA of the CDR3: TGTGCCACCAGTGACCCCGGGACAGCCGACACCGGGGAGCTGTTTTTT.